A single sample is the source of the 19 T cell receptor beta chains below, sequenced in a study of human T cells and chemical hapten exposure. Time point of the sample: patch test 2, 6 weeks after DPC sensitization. Regarding treatment: therapeutic diphenylcyclopropenone sensitization with weekly scalp DPC. TCRdb re-called the RACE reads through MiXCR, storing one row per CDR3 protein. The sample carries about 54,000 distinct CDR3 sequences, just under 10% recorded once. The material sequenced was whole blood, taken in connection with sensitization to the hapten diphenylcyclopropenone (DPC). These receptor sequences come from a woman between 50 and 59 years old with alopecia areata. Some clones in this sample may be carry-over from other donors' samples.

This clonotype was counted at least ten times. This chain uses TRBV7-7 with TRBJ1-1; D gene ambiguous. The length of the CDR3 is 15 residues. From germline, CDR1 is SSHAT and CDR2 FNYEAQ (reference sequence). V was cut by 0 bases and J by 0 bases, with 8 bases left in between. CDR3 nucleotide sequence: TGTGCCAGCAGCTTAGCCGAGGGAATGAACACTGAAGCTTTCTTT. Amino acids: CASSLAEGMNTEAFF.

The chain links TRBV9 to TRBJ2-1; 9 bases match TRBD2. The CDR3 length is 13 residues. Germline CDR1 reads SGDLS; CDR2 reads YYNGEE. Trimming took 7 bases from V and 3 from J; bases not matched to a gene: 2. CDR3 amino acids: CASGAGGYNEQFF. In nucleotides, the CDR3 is TGTGCCAGCGGAGCGGGAGGCTACAATGAGCAGTTCTTC.

The table lists this clonotype with many counts. One end of the junction varies from germline; a read error may be responsible. The chain uses TRBV18 and TRBJ2-7; 8 bases agree with TRBD1. The CDR3 runs to 17 residues. CDR1 is KGHSH and CDR2 is LQKENI in the germline V gene. CDR3 sequence reads: CASSPNPWTGISHEQYF. CDR3 DNA: TGTGCCAGCTCCCCAAACCCCTGGACAGGGATCTCCCACGAGCAGTACTTC.

In this sample, this clonotype turned up a few times. This chain links TRBV5-5 with TRBJ1-2, with TRBD1 as a possible D gene (6 bases). V was clipped by 5 bases and J by 3 bases, with 8 bases between them. Germline V lookup: CDR1 SGHKS, CDR2 YYEKEE (reference sequence). The CDR3 sequence is 12 residues long. The CDR3 here is CASRSGDYGYTF. In nucleotides, the CDR3 is TGTGCCAGCAGGTCAGGGGACTATGGCTACACCTTC. Full variable domain (outside the CDR3, taken from reference TRBV5-5 and TRBJ1-2): DAGVTQSPTHLIKTRGQQVTLRCSPISGHKSVSWYQQVLGQGPQFIFQYYEKEERGRGNFPDRFSARQFPNYSSELNVNALLLGDSALYLCASRSGDYGYTFGSGTRLTVV.

This clonotype was seen ten or more times. This sequence joins TRBV7-9 and TRBJ1-6; D is possibly TRBD1 (6 bases). Trimming took off 5 bases at V and 6 bases at J, with 14 bases between the two ends. CDR3 length: 15 residues. Germline assignment: CDR1 SEHNR and CDR2 FQNEAQ (reference sequence). In DNA form, the CDR3 reads TGTGCCAGCAGCCCACAGGGCGCATCTAATTCACCCCTCCACTTT. Amino acid sequence: CASSPQGASNSPLHF.

This clonotype was picked up a small number of times. The J gene is TRBJ1-1, the V gene TRBV28, with D uncertain. The CDR3 has 13 amino acids. V was cut by 3 bases and J by 3 bases, with 8 bases left in between. The germline V gene encodes CDR1 MDHEN and CDR2 SYDVKM. DNA of the CDR3: TGTGCCAGCAGTTTTATCGATTACACTGAAGCTTTCTTT. Protein product: CASSFIDYTEAFF.

There are a few counts of this clonotype. The chain links TRBV6-2 or TRBV6-3 to TRBJ2-1; D gene ambiguous. Germline loops: CDR1 MNHEY, CDR2 SVGEGT. V shed 8 bases and J shed 8 bases, with 19 bases lying between them. The CDR3 length is 14 residues. The CDR3 region is CASRSSNVFHEQFF. The CDR3 DNA is TGTGCCAGCCGCTCTAGTAACGTATTCCATGAGCAGTTCTTC.

The CDR3 sequence: CASSQEDRENTF. DNA for the CDR3: TGTGCCAGCAGCCAAGAGGACAGGGAGAACACCTTC. V and J are TRBV4-2 and TRBJ1-2; TRBD1 aligns across 8 bases. The CDR3 has 12 amino acids. The junction had 3 bases not matched to a gene; V was cut back by 0 bases and J by 12 bases. The germline V gene has CDR1 LGHNA and CDR2 YNFKEQ.

The chain couples TRBV7-2 to TRBJ2-7; tentatively, D is TRBD1 (6 bases). V dropped 3 bases and J dropped 2 bases, with 17 bases sitting between them. Germline V CDR1 and CDR2: SGHTA, FQGNSA. CDR3 length: 16 residues. The CDR3 DNA sequence: TGTGCCAGCAGCTTGTACCCGGCAGGGGCGACCTACGAGCAGTACTTC. This sequence encodes CASSLYPAGATYEQYF. Using reference TRBV7-2 and TRBJ2-7 for the parts outside the CDR3, the full variable domain is GAGVSQSPSNKVTEKGKDVELRCDPISGHTALYWYRQSLGQGLEFLIYFQGNSAPDKSGLPSDRFSAERTGGSVSTLTIQRTQQEDSAVYLCASSLYPAGATYEQYFGPGTRLTVT.

In its sample, this clonotype was seen many times. The CDR3 loop reads CASSSGPTYEQYF. The CDR3 DNA reads TGTGCCAGCAGCTCGGGCCCAACCTACGAGCAGTACTTC. V usage is TRBV11-3 and J usage is TRBJ2-7, with D hard to call. The germline gives CDR1 SGHNT, CDR2 YENEEA. The CDR3 length is 13 residues. Between the trimmed V and J ends, which lost 4 bases and 2 bases, there was a span of 9 bases.

This clonotype was seen ten or more times. The genes are TRBV18 and TRBJ1-1; no reliable D call. Germline CDR1 KGHSH, CDR2 LQKENI. The V end was cut by 0 bases, the J end by 1 base, with 9 bases between. The CDR3 runs to 15 residues. The CDR3 here is CASSPPDDWNTEAFF. CDR3 nucleotides: TGTGCCAGCTCACCACCGGACGATTGGAACACTGAAGCTTTCTTT.

The chain recombines TRBV6-6 with TRBJ1-5; no clear D gene. Trimming stripped 2 bases from V and 3 bases from J, with 8 bases between. Germline V gene sequence: CDR1 MNHNY, CDR2 SVGAGI (reference sequence). CDR3 length: 14 residues. In DNA, the CDR3 is TGTGCCAGCAGTTACAGGAATGCCAATCAGCCCCAGCATTTT. Protein product: CASSYRNANQPQHF.

The rearrangement uses TRBV20-1 and TRBJ1-6; D perhaps matches TRBD1 (5 bases). Germline CDR1 and CDR2: DFQATT and SNEGSKA (reference sequence). The CDR3 consists of 15 residues. Between the trimmed V and J ends, which lost 1 base and 7 bases, there was a span of 14 bases. The CDR3 DNA follows: TGCAGTGCTAGAGCCTTCTGGGGCCAGAATTCACCCCTCCACTTT. Encoded protein: CSARAFWGQNSPLHF.

The rearrangement joins TRBV3-1 to TRBJ2-1; no clear D gene. Germline values: CDR1 LGHDT, CDR2 YNNKEL (reference sequence). Trimming stripped 4 bases from V and 6 bases from J, with 10 bases between. The length of the CDR3 is 13 residues. In DNA form, the CDR3 reads TGTGCCAGCAGCCCGGACGCACGCAATGAGCAGTTCTTC. Its translation is CASSPDARNEQFF.

A few counts support this clonotype. The V gene is TRBV3-1, the J gene TRBJ2-7; TRBD2 might be the D (5 bases). The ends were cut back, 0 bases at V and 7 bases at J, with 10 bases in the middle. CDR1 and CDR2 from the germline V gene are LGHDT and YNNKEL (reference sequence). The CDR3 covers 13 residues. CDR3 sequence reads: CASSQELRREQYF. In DNA form, the CDR3 reads TGTGCCAGCAGCCAAGAGCTCAGGAGGGAGCAGTACTTC.

This clonotype was seen only a few times. The chain joins TRBV4-3 to TRBJ1-6; D ambiguous. The CDR3 has 15 amino acids. V dropped 0 bases and J dropped 7 bases, with 10 bases sitting between them. Germline CDR1 reads LGHNA; CDR2 reads YSLEER. The CDR3 spells CASSQDLIGNSPLHF. DNA of the CDR3: TGCGCCAGCAGCCAAGATTTGATTGGGAATTCACCCCTCCACTTT.

This clonotype occurred a few times. The rearrangement joins TRBV27 to TRBJ2-1, with 13 bases that match TRBD2. The CDR3 covers 18 residues. The germline V gene has CDR1 MNHEY and CDR2 SMNVEV (reference sequence). Trimming at V came to 4 bases and at J to 2 bases, leaving 8 bases not matched to a gene. In DNA form, the CDR3 reads TGTGCCAGCAGTTCCCCCCGGACTAGCGGGGGTGCCTACAATGAGCAGTTCTTC. Protein product: CASSSPRTSGGAYNEQFF.

CDR3 in DNA: TGTGCCAGCAGCCCCCGGCTACAGGGAAACACCGGGGAGCTGTTTTTT. Protein product: CASSPRLQGNTGELFF. The chain recombines TRBV7-2 with TRBJ2-2, with D possibly being TRBD1 (6 bases). The CDR3 consists of 16 residues. Germline assignment: CDR1 SGHTA and CDR2 FQGNSA. Trimming stripped 5 bases from V and 2 bases from J, with 15 bases between.

At least ten counts were recorded for this clonotype. The rearrangement links TRBV12-3 or TRBV12-4 to TRBJ1-1, with a weak D call TRBD1 (5 bases). CDR3 length: 14 amino acids. Trimming removed 10 bases at V and 6 bases at J, with 21 bases between. The CDR3 coding sequence is TGTGCCACCAGATGGGGCGATTGGGGGTCTGAAGCTTTCTTT. This sequence encodes CATRWGDWGSEAFF.